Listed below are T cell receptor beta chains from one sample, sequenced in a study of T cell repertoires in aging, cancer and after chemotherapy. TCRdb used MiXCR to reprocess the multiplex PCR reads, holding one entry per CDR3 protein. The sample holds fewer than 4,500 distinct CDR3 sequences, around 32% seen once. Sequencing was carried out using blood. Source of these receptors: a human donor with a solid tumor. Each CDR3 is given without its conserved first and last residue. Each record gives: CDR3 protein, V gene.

STDSGYNEQF | TRBV20-1
ASSKRDRSYEQY | TRBV6-1
ASSFILSRQGSTDTQY | TRBV5-4
ATSEGGFMNTEAL | TRBV27
ASSFTSGRANEQF | TRBV12-3/TRBV12-4
ASSELSAGHDTQY | TRBV10-1
ASSPLVSNQPQH | TRBV6-2/TRBV6-3
ASSTPGLAGGPGQNIQY | TRBV13
ASSSGLAGDYTDTQY | TRBV19
ASSPLGASHPSNQPQH | TRBV5-4
ASSLVPSGSYEQF | TRBV5-1
ASSPPMAREAF | TRBV18
ASSRGQELRGDSNQPQH | TRBV7-2
ASESGGPGNEQF | TRBV12-3/TRBV12-4
ATTMTSGVNEQF | TRBV27
ASSRTGTNNEQF | TRBV5-1
ASSSYRTSGPEGTYEQY | TRBV27
ASSSLASGRERYNEQF | TRBV6-2/TRBV6-3
SAGGVAGAGKLF | TRBV29-1
ASSPPGGGTSGRASGELF | TRBV4-2
ASSWGVCGQHEETQY | TRBV10-1
SATFAGQVGTDTQY | TRBV20-1
ASSPAGGNSYNEQF | TRBV5-1
ASRPRGPSNEKLF | TRBV19
ASSSGANTEAF | TRBV18
ASGPNRVSGQF | TRBV6-2/TRBV6-3
ASRGTPYNEQF | TRBV6-1
ASRTSGRAEETQY | TRBV5-4
ASSPGNSGRVGTQY | TRBV13
ASRDTGDHEQY | TRBV6-1
ATSGAASTDTQY | TRBV24-1
SVQAVYGYT | TRBV29-1
ASSTLARDLF | TRBV19
ASRGVWTAGELF | TRBV6-5
ATSANDWAGGHGYT | TRBV24-1
ATSRDLGQPQH | TRBV15
ASSGEGQTLYEQY | TRBV5-4
ASSGGDSGANVLT | TRBV6-1
ASSLEVGYT | TRBV12-3/TRBV12-4
ASSYGRGGNQPQH | TRBV6-5
SVRPSGGTDTQY | TRBV29-1
ASSPAGPGGETQY | TRBV18
ASSIVAGGEETQY | TRBV19
ASSKSGQAWEKLF | TRBV21-1
ASSDSAPGQGVEGYT | TRBV6-4
ASTPGLPTEAF | TRBV6-1
ASNPRTGSNTGELF | TRBV27
ASTHRGYNSPLH | TRBV27
ASRGGTGTYGYT | TRBV6-5
ASSLQVNTEAF | TRBV12-3/TRBV12-4
ASSSGLAVYEQY | TRBV13
ASSYSGADTEAF | TRBV6-5
ASSRLANEGDTQY | TRBV18
ASSLGHGRVGDTQY | TRBV5-4